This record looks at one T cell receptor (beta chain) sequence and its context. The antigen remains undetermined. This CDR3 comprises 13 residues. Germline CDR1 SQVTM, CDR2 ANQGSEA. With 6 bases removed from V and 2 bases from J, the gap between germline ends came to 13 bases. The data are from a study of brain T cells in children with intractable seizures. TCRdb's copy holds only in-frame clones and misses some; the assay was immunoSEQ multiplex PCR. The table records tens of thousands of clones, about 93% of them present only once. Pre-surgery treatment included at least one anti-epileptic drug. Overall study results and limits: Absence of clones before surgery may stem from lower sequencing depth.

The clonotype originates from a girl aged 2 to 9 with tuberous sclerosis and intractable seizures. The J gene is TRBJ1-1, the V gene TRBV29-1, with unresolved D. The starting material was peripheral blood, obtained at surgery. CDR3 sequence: CSVREGGNTEAFF. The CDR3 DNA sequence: TGCAGCGTCCGGGAAGGAGGAAACACTGAAGCTTTCTTT.